Below are 13 T cell receptor beta chains sequenced from a single sample in a study of tissue T cells after allogeneic stem cell transplantation. Using immunoSEQ multiplex PCR, the repertoire was profiled, and TCRdb retains in-frame clones only, with some absent. The profile shows around 5,100 clones, around 32% of them singletons. Specified time point: mouse harvest day 14 after allogeneic transplant. Each mouse received 10^7 T-cell-depleted marrow cells plus 10^6 splenic CD5+ T cells by tail vein. The sequencing sample was made of skin. The receptors originated from a female BALB/c mouse given C57BL/6 T cells with graft-versus-host disease after an allogeneic hematopoietic cell transplant.

As concerns this clone: The germline and genes are mouse ones. Read data end 1 residue before the CDR3 end; the end is taken from the germline J gene. The chain links TRBV5 to TRBJ2-2, with D unclear. This CDR3 region has 13 residues. Germline V gives CDR1 LGHNA, CDR2 YNLKQL (reference sequence). V lost 0 bases and J 1 base, leaving 0 bases between the germline ends. The sequenced CDR3 bases are TGTGCCAGCAGCCAAGAAAACACCGGGCAGCTCTAC. It specifies CASSQENTGQLY. The CDR3 in full is CASSQENTGQLYF.

This clone was detected a few times. The gene symbols are mouse symbols. The CDR3 goes on 1 residue after the read ends, and that part is filled in from the germline J gene. This chain connects TRBV13-3 to TRBJ2-7; 11 nucleotides match TRBD1. V lost 5 bases to trimming and J lost 7 bases; unmatched junction nucleotides: 5. This CDR3 spans 13 amino acids. Germline CDR1 NNHDY, CDR2 SYVADS. CDR3: CASRQGQGDEQYF. CDR3 bases read: TGTGCCAGCAGACAGGGACAGGGGGACGAACAGTAC.

This clone was seen a handful of times. Here the gene names and germline are mouse. The observed sequence ends 1 residue before the CDR3 terminus, with the missing tail filled in from the germline J gene. The V call is TRBV26, the J call TRBJ1-1; D not certain. The germline V gene encodes CDR1 KGHPV and CDR2 FQNQEV (reference sequence). Trimming took 2 bases from V and 5 from J, leaving 6 bases between them. CDR3 size: 12 residues. CDR3 DNA, as far as it was read: TGTGCCAGCAGTCTGGGGGTGACAGAAGTCTTC. Its protein is CASSLGVTEVF. The full CDR3 is CASSLGVTEVFF.

By sample fraction, this clone is medium-sized. Germline and genes here are mouse. The read falls 1 residue short of the CDR3 end, and the missing part is taken from the germline J gene. The genes are TRBV31 and TRBJ2-1; tentative D call: TRBD2 (6 bases). CDR1 GKSSPN and CDR2 SITVG come from the germline V gene. The CDR3 length is 15 residues. The V gene lost 0 bases and the J gene lost 0 bases, with 9 bases spanning the gap. Here the CDR3 reads CAWSLGGSNYAEQFF. The covered CDR3 bases are TGTGCCTGGAGTCTCGGGGGGTCTAACTATGCTGAGCAGTTC. Together with reference TRBV31 and TRBJ2-1, the CDR3 gives the full variable domain: AQTIHQWPVAEIKAVGSPLSLGCTIKGKSSPNLYWYWQATGGTLQQLFYSITVGQVESVVQLNLSASRPKDDQFILSTEKLLLSHSGFYLCAWSLGGSNYAEQFFGPGTRLTVL.

This clone has just a few counts. Mouse gene names and germline throughout. From the germline J gene comes the end of the CDR3, since the read stops 1 residue before it. The V and J genes are TRBV5 and TRBJ1-6; 8 bases map to TRBD1. TRBJ1-6 is known as an ORF, though its function is uncertain. CDR3 length equals 16 residues. The J segment lost 2 bases and the V segment lost 3 bases, leaving 3 bases of the junction unmatched. The germline V gene has CDR1 LGHNA and CDR2 YNLKQL (reference sequence). The CDR3 is CASSHTGGTYNSPLYF. Incomplete CDR3 DNA: TGTGCCAGCAGCCACACAGGGGGAACCTATAATTCGCCCCTCTAC.

As concerns this clone: Genes here carry mouse names. Read sequence stops 1 residue before the CDR3 end, and the germline J gene provides the missing end. Other DNA sequences within the sample encode an identical CDR3. The genes are TRBV26 and TRBJ1-1; no clear D gene. The germline CDR1 and CDR2 sequences are KGHPV and FQNQEV (reference sequence). The CDR3 spans 12 residues. V lost 2 bases, J lost 1 base, and 2 bases lay in between. The CDR3 is CASSLGNTEVFF. Partial CDR3 DNA: TGTGCCAGCAGTCTGGGAAACACAGAAGTCTTC.

Comment on this clone: Gene names are the mouse ones. Read coverage stops 1 residue before the CDR3 terminus; the germline J gene supplies the remainder. This sequence joins TRBV15 and TRBJ2-7; 9 bases are shared with TRBD1. V lost 6 bases to trimming and J lost 7 bases; unmatched junction nucleotides: 7. The CDR3 is 13 amino acids. Germline V gene sequence: CDR1 SGHND, CDR2 FRSKSL. CDR3 protein: CASSFDRGMEQYF. The sequenced part of the CDR3 DNA is TGTGCCAGCAGCTTCGACAGGGGGATGGAACAGTAC.

This clone was counted only a few times. Mouse gene names and germline throughout. The read is 1 residue too short to cover the CDR3 end, so that end is filled in from the germline J gene. This rearrangement joins TRBV20 to TRBJ1-1; D is possibly TRBD1 (5 bases). V was shortened by 1 base and J by 5 bases, with 11 bases between the two germline ends. The CDR3 is made up of 13 amino acids. The V gene's germline CDR1 is GFQATS and CDR2 STVNSAI. CDR3 bases read: TGTGGTGCTAGGGGCAGGGTGGATACAGAAGTCTTC. Residues: CGARGRVDTEVF. In full, the CDR3 is CGARGRVDTEVFF.

As regards this clone: Gene and germline names: mouse. The observed sequence ends 1 residue before the CDR3 terminus, with the missing tail filled in from the germline J gene. The genes are TRBV26 and TRBJ2-3; D gene uncertain. Between the trimmed V and J ends, which lost 2 bases and 1 base, there was a span of 4 bases. This CDR3 is 13 amino acids long. The V gene's germline CDR1 is KGHPV and CDR2 FQNQEV (reference sequence). The CDR3 sequence: CASSLRGAETLYF. CDR3 DNA (partial): TGTGCCAGCAGTCTGAGGGGTGCAGAAACGCTGTAT.

This clone appeared a few times. The listed genes are named as in mouse. From the germline J gene comes the end of the CDR3, since the read stops 1 residue before it. The chain employs TRBV26 and TRBJ2-5; no reliable D call. The germline V and J ends were trimmed by 0 bases and 0 bases, with 4 bases remaining between them. The CDR3 is 14 residues long. Germline CDR1 KGHPV, CDR2 FQNQEV (reference sequence). The part of the CDR3 DNA that was read is TGTGCCAGCAGTCTGTCCACTAACCAAGACACCCAGTAC. Its translation is CASSLSTNQDTQY. The CDR3 as a whole reads CASSLSTNQDTQYF.

By share, this clone counts as medium-sized. Gene labels here are mouse ones. The CDR3 reads CASKQDKYEQYF. Partial CDR3 DNA: TGTGCCAGCAAACAGGACAAATATGAACAGTAC. The V call is TRBV26, the J call TRBJ2-7; possible D gene TRBD1, 5 bases. The sequence runs out 1 residue before the end of the CDR3; the remainder is reconstructed from the germline J gene. This CDR3 is built from 12 residues. Trimming removed 7 bases from V and 4 bases from J, with 11 bases in between. Looked up from germline, CDR1 is KGHPV and CDR2 is FQNQEV (reference sequence).

With respect to this clone: Genes here carry mouse names. The CDR3 end falls 1 residue outside the read, so it is completed with the germline J gene. The V gene is TRBV20, the J gene TRBJ1-2; D not resolved. The CDR3 extends over 13 amino acids. Trimming shortened V by 0 bases and J by 0 bases, and 5 bases separated the two germline ends. CDR1 GFQATS and CDR2 STVNSAI come from the germline V gene. CDR3 in amino acids: CGARDWANSDYTF. Partial CDR3 DNA: TGTGGTGCTAGGGACTGGGCAAACTCCGACTACACC. Full variable domain (outside the CDR3, taken from reference TRBV20 and TRBJ1-2): GALVYQYPRRTICKSGTSMRMECQAVGFQATSVAWYRQSPQKTFELIALSTVNSAIKYEQNFTQEKFPISHPNLSFSSMTVLNAYLEDRGLYLCGARDWANSDYTFGSGTRLLVI.

Only a few counts were recorded for this clone. Gene names denote mouse genes. The missing CDR3 end, 1 residue past where the read stops, is filled in from the germline J gene. J is TRBJ2-3 and V is TRBV26, with D perhaps TRBD1 (5 bases). The CDR3 contains 15 residues. The germline V and J ends were trimmed by 0 bases and 2 bases, with 9 bases remaining between them. Germline CDR1 is KGHPV and CDR2 is FQNQEV (reference sequence). The part of the CDR3 DNA that was read is TGTGCCAGCAGTCTGTCGCCAGGGCTTGCAGAAACGCTGTAT. It is translated as CASSLSPGLAETLY. The full-length CDR3 reads as CASSLSPGLAETLYF.